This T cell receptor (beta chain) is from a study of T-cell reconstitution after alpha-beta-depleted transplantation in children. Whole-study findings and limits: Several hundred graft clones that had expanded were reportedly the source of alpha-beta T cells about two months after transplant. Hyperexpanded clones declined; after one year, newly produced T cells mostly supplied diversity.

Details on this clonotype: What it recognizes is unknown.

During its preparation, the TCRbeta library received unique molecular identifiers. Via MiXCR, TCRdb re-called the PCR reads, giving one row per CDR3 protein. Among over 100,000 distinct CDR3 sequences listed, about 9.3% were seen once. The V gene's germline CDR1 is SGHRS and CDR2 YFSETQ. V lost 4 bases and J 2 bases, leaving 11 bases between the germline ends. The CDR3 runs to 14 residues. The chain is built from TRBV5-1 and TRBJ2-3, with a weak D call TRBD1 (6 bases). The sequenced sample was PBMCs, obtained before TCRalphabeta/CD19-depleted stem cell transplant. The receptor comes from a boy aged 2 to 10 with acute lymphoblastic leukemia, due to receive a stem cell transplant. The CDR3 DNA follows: TGCGCCAGCAGCCAGGGACACACCACAGATACGCAGTATTTT. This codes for CASSQGHTTDTQYF.